This is a list of T cell receptor beta chains from one sample in a study of blood T cell repertoires in COVID-19. Sequenced by immunoSEQ multiplex PCR; TCRdb stores in-frame clones only, minus some. Of almost 400,000 clones listed, roughly 86% were seen once; the top ten hold about 2.5%. Sequencing input: peripheral blood. Receptors were obtained from an older woman with COVID-19, enrolled during active disease. The CDR3 runs from the conserved cysteine through the conserved F or W. The D gene is left open where the match is weak. Size values are once, few and many counts, or a class for expanded clones, and some rows have none.

clone_size j_call d_call v_call cdr3_aa cdr3_nt
- TRBJ1-2 - TRBV11-2 CASSGTGGGYGYTF TGTGCCAGCAGCGGCACGGGGGGCGGCTATGGCTACACCTTC
few TRBJ2-7 - TRBV20-1 CSATPGHEQYF TGCAGTGCTACCCCGGGTCATGAGCAGTACTTC
- TRBJ2-3 TRBD1 TRBV11-1 CASSFSTGQGTDTQYF TGTGCCAGCAGCTTTTCGACGGGACAGGGGACAGATACGCAGTATTTT
- TRBJ1-1 - TRBV7-2 CASSQGFLENTEAFF TGTGCCAGCAGCCAGGGATTTCTAGAGAACACTGAAGCTTTCTTT
- TRBJ1-3 TRBD1 TRBV28 CASSLGTGTSSGNTIYF TGTGCCAGCAGTTTAGGGACAGGGACATCCTCTGGAAACACCATATATTTT
once TRBJ1-2 - TRBV18 CASSPWTASANYGYTF TGTGCCAGCTCACCATGGACAGCGTCAGCTAACTATGGCTACACCTTC
- TRBJ1-1 - TRBV3-1/TRBV3-2 CASSSRLNTEAFF TGTGCCAGCAGTTCGCGCTTGAACACTGAAGCTTTCTTT
once TRBJ2-3 TRBD2 TRBV11-2 CASSPERGGLRNTQYF TGTGCCAGCAGCCCGGAGCGGGGGGGCCTTCGAAATACGCAGTATTTT
- TRBJ1-5 - TRBV7-9 CASSSGTIPYQPQHF TGTGCCAGCAGCTCCGGGACAATTCCTTATCAGCCCCAGCATTTT
once TRBJ1-4 - TRBV5-1 CASSSDIAFGDEKLFF TGCGCCAGCAGCTCTGACATTGCTTTCGGGGATGAAAAACTGTTTTTT
- TRBJ2-7 - TRBV19 CASHGPGFPYEQYF TGTGCCAGTCACGGCCCCGGGTTCCCCTACGAGCAGTACTTC
- TRBJ1-2 - TRBV30 CAWSRGVGYGYTF TGTGCCTGGAGTCGCGGAGTCGGCTATGGCTACACCTTC
- TRBJ1-2 TRBD1 TRBV5-1 CASSPRQGGSYGYTF TGCGCCAGCAGCCCCCGACAGGGAGGAAGCTATGGCTACACCTTC
- TRBJ1-1 - TRBV9 CASSFQQGEAFF TGTGCCAGCAGCTTCCAGCAGGGTGAAGCTTTCTTT
- TRBJ1-2 - TRBV28 CASSFITMNRAWRYTF TGTGCCAGCAGTTTTATCACCATGAACAGGGCCTGGAGATACACCTTC
- TRBJ1-1 - TRBV5-1 CASSSQGPMNTEAFF TGCGCCAGCAGCTCACAGGGACCCATGAACACTGAAGCTTTCTTT
- TRBJ1-6 - TRBV5-1 CASSPSYNSPLHF TGCGCCAGCAGCCCCTCTTATAATTCACCCCTCCACTTT
few TRBJ1-1 - TRBV5-1 CASSLGVEAFF TGCGCCAGCAGCTTGGGAGTCGAAGCTTTCTTT
- TRBJ2-1 TRBD2 TRBV19 CASSIRAGGPDNEQFF TGTGCCAGTAGTATTCGAGCGGGGGGTCCAGACAATGAGCAGTTCTTC
many TRBJ1-2 - TRBV20-1 CSAKEGAGYTF TGCAGTGCTAAGGAAGGGGCTGGCTACACCTTC
- TRBJ2-1 TRBD2 TRBV11-2 CASSLTQLAGGSQEQFF TGTGCCAGCAGCTTAACCCAACTAGCGGGGGGCTCCCAGGAGCAGTTCTTC
- TRBJ1-3 - TRBV18 CASSDSSGNTIYF TGTGCCAGCTCCGACAGCTCTGGAAACACCATATATTTT
- TRBJ2-3 TRBD2 TRBV10-1 CASSEMGTRGDTQYF TGCGCCAGCAGTGAGATGGGGACTAGGGGAGATACGCAGTATTTT
- TRBJ1-4 - TRBV5-6 CASSLGQNNEKLFF TGTGCCAGCAGCTTAGGACAGAATAATGAAAAACTGTTTTTT
- TRBJ2-1 - TRBV9 CASSVEASSYNEQFF TGTGCCAGCAGCGTAGAGGCTAGTAGCTACAATGAGCAGTTCTTC
- TRBJ2-3 - TRBV6-1 CASSALQGGRGVDTQYF TGTGCCAGCAGTGCCCTACAGGGAGGGAGGGGGGTGGATACGCAGTATTTT
few TRBJ1-2 - TRBV25-1 CASSEYGDSTNYGYTF TGTGCCAGCAGTGAATATGGCGACAGTACTAACTATGGCTACACCTTC
- TRBJ1-6 - TRBV5-4 CASSPGPTAWSYNSPLHF TGTGCCAGCAGCCCAGGTCCGACAGCATGGTCCTATAATTCACCCCTCCACTTT
- TRBJ2-1 - TRBV6-4 CASSSGHSNEQFF TGTGCCAGCAGTTCGGGACATTCCAATGAGCAGTTCTTC
many TRBJ2-3 - TRBV6-4 CASSDSLAGTDTQYF TGTGCCAGCAGTGACTCGCTAGCCGGCACAGATACGCAGTATTTT
- TRBJ1-1 - TRBV28 CASSLPTGQNTEAFF TGTGCCAGCAGTTTACCGACAGGACAAAACACTGAAGCTTTCTTT
- TRBJ1-3 - TRBV5-1 CASSLPSSSGNTIYF TGCGCCAGCAGCTTGCCGTCCAGCTCTGGAAACACCATATATTTT
- TRBJ1-2 - TRBV6-5 CASSIRVESYGYTF TGTGCCAGCAGTATCAGGGTTGAGAGCTATGGCTACACCTTC
- TRBJ1-4 - TRBV6-1 CASSEGSLWRKLFF TGTGCCAGCAGTGAAGGGTCCCTATGGAGGAAACTGTTTTTT
- TRBJ1-1 TRBD1 TRBV19 CASSIDGTGGTEAFF TGTGCCAGTAGTATAGATGGGACAGGGGGCACTGAAGCTTTCTTT
- TRBJ1-1 - TRBV3-1/TRBV3-2 CASSQDYRENTEAFF TGTGCCAGCAGCCAAGATTACCGGGAGAACACTGAAGCTTTCTTT
- TRBJ2-6 TRBD1 TRBV18 CASSPTDRGSGANVLTF TGTGCCAGCTCACCAACAGACAGGGGGTCTGGGGCCAACGTCCTGACTTTC
once TRBJ2-7 - TRBV28 CASSLRGGTSYEQYF TGTGCCAGCAGTTTAAGAGGGGGTACGTCCTACGAGCAGTACTTC
- TRBJ1-1 - TRBV7-2 CASSSQGVANTEAFF TGTGCCAGCAGCTCACAGGGTGTGGCGAACACTGAAGCTTTCTTT
- TRBJ2-7 TRBD1 TRBV28 CASILRGSTYEQYF TGTGCCAGCATCCTCAGGGGGTCAACCTACGAGCAGTACTTC
few TRBJ1-5 TRBD1 TRBV27 CASRPTRTGILNGNQPQHF TGTGCCAGCAGACCGACCCGGACAGGGATTCTCAATGGCAATCAGCCCCAGCATTTT
- TRBJ2-2 TRBD1 TRBV2 CASSELGTGVDTGELFF TGTGCCAGCAGTGAGCTCGGGACAGGGGTAGACACCGGGGAGCTGTTTTTT
- TRBJ1-3 - TRBV4-1 CASSQEATSSPFSGNTIYF TGCGCCAGCAGCCAAGAGGCGACATCGAGCCCCTTCTCTGGAAACACCATATATTTT
few TRBJ2-5 - TRBV27 CASSTQGTETQYF TGTGCCAGCAGCACACAGGGTACGGAGACCCAGTACTTC
once TRBJ2-5 - TRBV27 CASRGLTDPQETQYF TGTGCCAGCAGGGGACTCACCGACCCCCAAGAGACCCAGTACTTC
- TRBJ2-1 TRBD1 TRBV10-3 CAIRTGIGNEQFF TGTGCCATCAGGACAGGGATTGGGAATGAGCAGTTCTTC
- TRBJ2-1 - TRBV28 CATGGSYNEQFF TGTGCCACCGGGGGCTCCTACAATGAGCAGTTCTTC
- TRBJ2-1 - TRBV24-1 CATSDLDLQEGLF TGTGCCACCAGTGATTTGGATTTACAGGAGGGGCTCTTC
once TRBJ2-7 TRBD2 TRBV19 CASSISLAGGTYEQYF TGTGCCAGTAGTATCTCGCTAGCGGGGGGAACCTACGAGCAGTACTTC
- TRBJ2-6 TRBD1 TRBV7-3 CASSLVGGASGANVLTF TGTGCCAGCAGCTTGGTAGGGGGCGCTTCTGGGGCCAACGTCCTGACTTTC